This T cell receptor beta chain was profiled in a study of shared clonotypes between healthy human individuals. Libraries were prepared by immunoSEQ multiplex PCR; TCRdb keeps only in-frame clonotypes and omits some of them. Of 2 million to 2.5 million clones listed, more than 90% are singletons. Everyone who donated was a Caucasian adult who lived in Nashville, Tennessee. A split of CD4+ cells into CD45RA+ naive and CD45RA-negative memory subsets was performed. V shed 5 bases and J 2 bases; nucleotides not matched to a gene: 8. Looked up from germline, CDR1 is SEHNR and CDR2 is FQNEAQ (reference sequence). This CDR3 comprises 15 residues.

This TCR was sampled from a man younger than 35 in good health. The V gene is TRBV7-9, the J gene TRBJ1-1, with TRBD1 matching over 7 bases. The sequencing sample was made of naive CD4+ T cells sorted from blood. Subset in this sample: CD45RA+ positively selected. CDR3 sequence: CASSPDRQGNTEAFF. The CDR3 DNA reads TGTGCCAGCAGCCCCGATAGACAGGGTAACACTGAAGCTTTCTTT.